Sequencing of this T cell receptor beta chain was carried out in a study of cytomegalovirus exposure and HLA in healthy donors. PCR involved 60 Vbeta and 13 Jbeta primers. Sequencing was performed with immunoSEQ multiplex PCR; in TCRdb, only in-frame clones are kept and a portion is missing. The sample gives roughly 90,000 clones, 85% to 90% of which show up once; approximately 2.3% is in the top ten. Trimming cost V 9 bases and J 5 bases; bases outside gene matches: 14. Germline V gene data show CDR1 as SGHNT and CDR2 as YYREEE (reference sequence). This CDR3 has 15 residues. The V and J genes are TRBV5-4 and TRBJ2-1; 7 nucleotides match TRBD2. Input material: PBMCs. This clonotype originated in a man aged 18 to 30 in good health and CMV-seronegative. The chain's CDR3 is CATQRAGVGNNEQFF. As DNA, the CDR3 is TGTGCCACCCAGAGGGCGGGAGTAGGGAACAATGAGCAGTTCTTC.